Below, one T cell receptor beta chain is given with its context. This sample was taken from a study of blood T cell repertoires in COVID-19. Study-level background: Some COVID-19 samples were acute and others convalescent; all came from the United States, Italy and Spain. In each case, the material was cDNA or gDNA derived from T cells, B-cell-depleted T cells, or PBMCs.

The CDR3 has 15 residues. V gave up 2 bases and J gave up 6 bases; unmatched junction bases: 5. The germline gives CDR1 SGHRS, CDR2 YFSETQ. In the source study's methods: Reference gene primer amplification in the assay estimated nucleated cell counts. Sequenced by immunoSEQ multiplex PCR; TCRdb stores in-frame clones only, minus some. The V and J calls and clone size were taken over from that table, and D and trimming were inferred from the DNA. The sample lists fewer than 250,000 clones; about four fifths were seen once. The sequence was collected from a man aged 50 to 59 with active or convalescent COVID-19. The sequenced material came from peripheral blood. The chain carries TRBV5-1 and TRBJ2-3, with 11 nucleotides matching TRBD2. This chain's CDR3 is CASSFTSGRYDTQYF. DNA for the CDR3: TGCGCCAGCAGCTTCACTAGCGGGAGATATGATACGCAGTATTTT. The whole variable domain, filled in from reference TRBV5-1 and TRBJ2-3, reads KAGVTQTPRYLIKTRGQQVTLSCSPISGHRSVSWYQQTPGQGLQFLFEYFSETQRNKGNFPGRFSGRQFSNSRSEMNVSTLELGDSALYLCASSFTSGRYDTQYFGPGTRLTVL.